A single sample gave rise to the 3 T cell receptor beta chains below, sequenced in a study of identical twins. Using its own MiXCR run on the 5' RACE reads, TCRdb lists one record per CDR3 protein. The sample carries around 1.7 million distinct CDR3 sequences, around a third recorded once. Sequencing was carried out using cord blood. The receptor source for this set is a newborn girl in good health.

V and J are TRBV6-5 and TRBJ2-1, with D unresolved. Germline values: CDR1 MNHEY, CDR2 SVGAGI. This CDR3 is built from 14 residues. Trimming stripped 0 bases from V and 8 bases from J, with 11 bases between. The CDR3 sequence: CASSYSGKPDEQFF. DNA of the CDR3: TGTGCCAGCAGTTACTCTGGGAAGCCCGATGAGCAGTTCTTC.

The chain joins TRBV3-1 to TRBJ2-1; 12 positions match TRBD2. Germline V gene sequence: CDR1 LGHDT, CDR2 YNNKEL (reference sequence). The CDR3 is 15 residues long. J lost 7 bases, V lost 5 bases, and 6 bases had no gene match. The CDR3 DNA reads as TGTGCCAGCAGCATGGCCGGGACTAGCGGGAATGAGCAGTTCTTC. Its protein is CASSMAGTSGNEQFF.

This chain links TRBV6-1 with TRBJ2-1; 12 positions agree with TRBD2. CDR1 is MNHNS and CDR2 is SASEGT in the germline V gene. V shed 8 bases, J shed 2 bases, and the junction held 19 bases outside the gene matches. This CDR3 is 20 amino acids long. CDR3 nucleotides: TGTGCCAGCGCCCCGCGGGGGCTAGCGGGAGGGCCCCAGCCCTACAATGAGCAGTTCTTC. It translates to CASAPRGLAGGPQPYNEQFF.